Sequencing of this T cell receptor (beta chain) was carried out in a study of T cell responses to AZD1222 COVID-19 vaccine. The study, taken as a whole, reports: Spike-specific TCR breadth and depth both grew after two AZD1222 doses. Only a handful of people who got AZD1222 tested seropositive at baseline.

Germline trimming cut 0 bases from V and 9 bases from J; bases unmatched to any gene: 8. This CDR3 comprises 17 residues. Germline CDR1 reads LNHDA; CDR2 reads SQIVND (reference sequence). For this clone: What it binds is not known.

Libraries were prepared by immunoSEQ multiplex PCR; TCRdb keeps only in-frame clonotypes and omits some of them. The data hold some 170,000 clones, with over 80% observed a single time. This specimen was peripheral blood, taken 28 days after the second dose of the MenACWY control vaccine. This sequence was found in an adult who received the MenACWY meningococcal vaccine as a control. This sequence joins TRBV19 and TRBJ2-1, with 13 bases that match TRBD2. CDR3 residues: CASSIESGTSGIAEQFF. The CDR3 bases are TGTGCCAGTAGTATAGAGTCCGGGACTAGCGGGATTGCTGAGCAGTTCTTC.